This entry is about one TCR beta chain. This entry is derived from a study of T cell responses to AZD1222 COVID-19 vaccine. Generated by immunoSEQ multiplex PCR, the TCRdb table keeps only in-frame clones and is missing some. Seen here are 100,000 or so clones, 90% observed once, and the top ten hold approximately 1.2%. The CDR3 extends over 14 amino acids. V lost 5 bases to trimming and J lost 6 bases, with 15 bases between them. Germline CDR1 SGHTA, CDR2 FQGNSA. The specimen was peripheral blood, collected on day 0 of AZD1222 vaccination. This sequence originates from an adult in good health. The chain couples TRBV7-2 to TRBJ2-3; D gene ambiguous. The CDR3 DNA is TGTGCCAGCAGCCCAGCATGGTCTCGGGATACGCAGTATTTT. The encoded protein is CASSPAWSRDTQYF.